This entry describes one TCR beta chain. This clone appeared once. Its binding antigen is unknown. Per-nucleotide qualities are absent, and no much larger clonotype sits a single base away. This sample was included in a study of cytomegalovirus exposure and HLA in healthy donors (dated by TCRdb to 2016 to 2017). Context from the whole study: In an earlier analysis of some 550 of the donors, approximately 260 Gb of sequence data and approximately 120 million unique TCR beta sequences from 150 million to 200 million T cells were reported. Roughly 300 gigabases of sequencing data and tens of millions of unique TCR sequences were included in an early release covering around 650 HLA-typed donors. The genetic ancestry cluster associated with self-reported Caucasian donors included 81% of the roughly 400 genotyped donors. The study was designed to test whether signatures of past pathogen exposure could be identified by cataloging public T cell receptors. The study profiled the T cell repertoires of under 850 subjects by immunosequencing and related them to cytomegalovirus serostatus. A separate validation cohort of more than 100 different subjects was used in addition to the approximately 670-subject first cohort. High-throughput TCR immunosequencing, statistical association of individual TCRs with disease status, and machine learning were combined to predict cytomegalovirus infection status. A later analysis re-examined previously published TCR beta repertoires from 600 to 700 donors and added high-resolution HLA genotyping to investigate patterns of TCR occurrence. In the later analysis, no new phenotypic data were used to find candidate immune exposures; instead, reliance was placed on TCR beta sequences and their occurrence across donors. An earlier analysis of about 600 of the donors used high-throughput TCR beta sequencing to judge whether each TCR beta V gene segment behaved as functional or pseudogenic. Donor age, sex, ethnicity and CMV serostatus were compiled together with the repertoire data. Genome-wide SNP genotypes for about 60% of the 666 donors were used in a later genetic analysis, which treated that subset as a discovery cohort. All discovery cohort repertoires had been generated on a single sequencing platform. Both class I and class II loci were covered by HLA typing, at four-digit resolution. The number of typed donors differed by locus: about 629-630 for A, B, C, DRB1 and DQB1; roughly 510 for DQA1; around 580 for DPA1; and roughly 490 for DPB1. Several DR-DQ haplotypes were treated as single units for association and clustering because of strong linkage in the cohort. Among roughly 400 genotyped donors of the cohort, an average of approximately 240,000 unique TCR beta nucleotide sequences was sequenced per donor, of which 15% to 20% were non-productive.

The cohort consisted of 650 to 850 healthy bone marrow donors. At the time of sampling, every cohort member was nominally healthy, though immune exposures that went unrecorded were likely present. The donor was CMV seronegative and belonged to the group of 320 or so seronegative cohort members. Every donor gave a peripheral blood sample, and the peripheral blood mononuclear cells from that sample were used for TCR beta sequencing. Genomic DNA was extracted from the blood cell samples with the Qiagen DNeasy Blood Extraction Kit. Germline trimming: 4 bases from V, 3 bases from J; junction bases outside gene matches: 11. The CDR3 goes from the cysteine to the phenylalanine over 17 residues. CDR3 DNA is the only sequence kept; it has 51 bases, read in frame from the first base. Sequences SGDLS (CDR1) and YYNGEE (CDR2) are obtained from the germline V gene. The study at large found these results: Compared with the approximately 720-donor mean, donors in an Asian-associated ancestry cluster had fewer N-insertions in productive TCRs, according to a later genetic analysis. In a later analysis, several top co-occurrence clusters were reported to appear linked to parvovirus B19, influenza, CMV and Epstein-Barr virus. V-gene and J-gene trimming of TCR beta chains was associated with a missense DCLRE1C variant in a later genetic analysis, and the association was replicated in an independent cohort. The study gave a list of about 160 TCR beta chains associated with cytomegalovirus. Sequencing depth was assumed to be roughly uniform across donors in the presence/absence analyses, though that assumption may not hold. A group of highly shared sequence variants was considered likely to be a technical artifact of the sequencing pipeline. CMV serostatus was the only immune exposure information available for the cohort. Because counts were too low, seventeen rarely observed V segments, including chromosome 9 orphons, were excluded from the earlier analysis of several hundred of the donors. A later analysis found that HLA-associated TCR beta chains were more clonally expanded and had lower generation probabilities than equally common non-associated chains. An earlier analysis of some 590 of the donors showed that most TCR beta V segments appeared in productive rearrangements either about 87% or about 30% of the time, which broadly matched IMGT annotations. According to a later analysis, most CMV-associated TCR beta chains appeared to be HLA-restricted, and the HLA associations seemed to be driven largely by CMV exposure. Some IMGT-functional V segments, including TRBV6-2 and TRBV6-3, could not be distinguished by the 87-base-pair reads and were therefore excluded. Because some donors lacked HLA typing at each locus, the association tests relied only on the typed subset. Across donors, most TCR sequences were observed very rarely, whereas some public TCRs were present in many individuals. A few of the identified cytomegalovirus-associated TCR beta chains were confirmed in vitro to be specific for cytomegalovirus antigens. It was suggested by the authors that the approach could potentially be generalized to other disease states and immunological phenotypes. The classifier was reported to diagnose cytomegalovirus status with high specificity and sensitivity in both the original and validation cohorts. Specific HLA alleles were associated with 16,951 TCR beta sequences at a false discovery rate of 0.05 in a later analysis. Linkage disequilibrium might explain the correlated functional status among segregating V segments, but an unknown experimental factor could not be excluded. Only TCR beta chains were sequenced in this cohort, and the absence of alpha or paired-chain data limited detectable features. When HLA alleles, especially DR and DQ, strongly co-occurred, attributing TCR associations to individual alleles was difficult. According to a later analysis, TCR association rates differed among HLA loci, with DRB1 alleles showing the most associated TCRs and HLA-C alleles showing the fewest. A further reported finding was that TCR beta sequences accurately predicted the HLA-A and HLA-B alleles for most subjects in the first cohort.

Receptor libraries were prepared by the immunoSEQ multiplex PCR assay. The multiplex PCR relied on a mix of 60 forward primers for TCR Vbeta segments and 13 reverse primers for TCR Jbeta segments. A multiplex PCR assay on genomic DNA amplified the CDR3 region of rearranged TCR beta genes. Amplified TCR beta libraries were sequenced as 87-base-pair reads on the Illumina HiSeq System. In the paper's pipeline: Across the 666 repertoires, a later analysis counted tens of millions of unique TCR beta chains, roughly 11 million of which were shared by at least two donors. Raw reads were error-corrected and collapsed into unique sequences by a nearest-neighbor algorithm in which closely related sequences were merged to remove PCR and sequencing errors. To assign V, D and J gene segments, CDR3 sequences were aligned to IMGT reference sequences. For a sequence to be retained, a match of at least six nucleotides to both a V gene segment and a J gene segment was required. Rearrangements were called productive when the CDR3 lacked stop codons and stayed in frame with V and J; all others were non-productive. Following IMGT convention, CDR3 was defined as the stretch from the second conserved V-encoded cysteine up to the conserved J-encoded phenylalanine. The earlier analysis of fewer than 700 of the donors excluded sequences that lacked an unambiguous match to a single V gene segment. An earlier analysis of some 500 of the donors classified V segments as functional when productive rearrangements were above 56.7% and as segregating when the standard deviation between donors was above 5%. A statistical classification framework was built for diagnosing cytomegalovirus status from the catalog of TCR beta chain sequences. A later analysis assigned V and J genes by comparing TCR nucleotide sequences with IMGT/GENE-DB human TR gene sequences. A later analysis assigned CDR3 sequences and most-parsimonious VDJ recombination scenarios with the TCRdist pipeline. In a later analysis, each TCR beta chain was defined by its CDR3 amino acid sequence together with its V-gene family, and reads lacking a unique V-gene family were excluded. A later analysis removed roughly 590 highly shared, low-generation-probability nucleotide sequences to deal with suspected cross-contamination and a sequencing artifact. In a later analysis, a clonal expansion index for each public chain was calculated from normalized within-repertoire ranks of inferred template counts. In a later analysis, generation probabilities were computed with a VDJ recombination model fitted to out-of-frame rearrangements, and the resulting probabilities were checked against IGoR. In a later analysis, TCR-TCR, TCR-HLA and TCR-CMV co-occurrence was scored with hypergeometric tests, and a repertoire-size bias correction was applied to TCR pairs. False discovery rates were estimated in a later analysis by permuting HLA or CMV assignments 20 times. In a later analysis, co-occurring TCRs were grouped using DBSCAN, with TCRdist sequence similarity added in when clustering inside HLA-allele-positive subsets. Repertoires with fewer than 30,000 or more than 120,000 public chains, plus five repertoires with anomalous nucleotide sharing, were excluded from co-occurrence clustering. Here the immuneACCESS table is served through TCRdb, limited to in-frame sequences with V and J called. Missing clones are a known gap in these copies; in checked studies unresolved V genes cover under half, and the rest lacks a known reason. The V and J calls and clone size are taken from that table; D and trimming were inferred from the DNA. The sample records approximately 150,000 clones, around four fifths of which are singletons. The leading ten clones occupy about 1.3% of the sample.

This TCR was recovered from a man aged 25 to 40 in good health and CMV-seronegative. Here the chain combines TRBV9 and TRBJ2-1, and 9 bases in between align with TRBD2. Sequencing was performed on PBMCs. The DNA sequence follows: TGTGCCAGCAGCTCCCGTTCGCTGACTAGCGGCTACAATGAGCAGTTCTTC. Translated, this gives CASSSRSLTSGYNEQFF.